The 7 T cell receptor beta chains given below trace back to one sample, sequenced in a study of T cell repertoires in cytomegalovirus infection. Which antigens these TCRs recognize remains unknown. MiXCR, applied by TCRdb to the reads, yields one record per CDR3 protein. This table has hundreds of thousands of distinct CDR3 sequences, around 32% appearing once. Specimen: cultured PBMCs, collected from culture after CMV antigen stimulation. These receptors were collected from a human donor in good health (CMV status not recorded). Some clones in this sample may be carry-over from other donors' samples.

The DNA for the CDR3 is TGCGCCAGCAGCCAAATGGCGCGAAACACCGGGGAGCTGTTTTTT. This gives the protein CASSQMARNTGELFF. V and J are TRBV4-3 and TRBJ2-2; D is unclear. Germline CDR1 and CDR2: LGHNA and YSLEER. The CDR3 is 15 residues long. Trimming left V 2 bases short and J 2 bases short, with 9 bases between.

The table lists this clonotype with a few counts. This chain links TRBV25-1 with TRBJ1-3; D is uncertain. Between the trimmed V and J ends, which lost 0 bases and 4 bases, there was a span of 10 bases. Germline values: CDR1 MGHDK, CDR2 SYGVNS. CDR3 length equals 15 residues. The CDR3 protein is CASSEYMAAGNTIYF. The DNA of the CDR3 is TGTGCCAGCAGTGAATATATGGCCGCGGGAAACACCATATATTTT.

This clonotype has only a few counts. The rearrangement links TRBV15 to TRBJ2-3; D may be TRBD1 (6 bases). Germline CDR1 LNHNV, CDR2 YYDKDF (reference sequence). V was pared by 4 bases and J by 4 bases, with 9 bases between. The CDR3 sequence is 13 residues long. The CDR3 DNA reads as TGTGCCACCAGCACCCAGGGGCCAGATACGCAGTATTTT. It yields the protein CATSTQGPDTQYF.

This clonotype was seen more than once but under ten times. The rearrangement links TRBV11-2 to TRBJ2-1; tentatively, D is TRBD2 (6 bases). Germline-derived CDR1 and CDR2 are SGHAT and FQNNGV. Trimming removed 6 bases from V and 0 bases from J, with 12 bases in between. This CDR3 region has 15 residues. The CDR3 region is CASREGRGSYNEQFF. Written as DNA, the CDR3 is TGTGCCAGCAGGGAGGGGCGGGGCTCCTACAATGAGCAGTTCTTC.

V gene TRBV24-1 combines with J gene TRBJ2-6; perhaps D is TRBD1 or TRBD2 (5 bases each). The germline CDR1 and CDR2 sequences are KGHDR and SFDVKD. This CDR3 has 21 amino acids. Trimming took off 8 bases at V and 3 bases at J, with 31 bases between the two ends. The CDR3 nucleotides read TGTGCCACCATCCTTTCACTCCGGGGCGTACCTGTGGGGCTTGGGGCCAACGTCCTGACTTTC. It codes for CATILSLRGVPVGLGANVLTF.

The gene calls are TRBV6-1 and TRBJ2-2; possibly TRBD2 for D (5 bases). From germline, CDR1 is MNHNS and CDR2 SASEGT. V lost 10 bases and J lost 2, with 17 bases in between. This CDR3 is 15 amino acids long. The CDR3 DNA follows: TGTGCCACTGGAGGCCTAGGAGGAAACACCGGGGAGCTGTTTTTT. Translated: CATGGLGGNTGELFF.

This clonotype was seen a few times. The chain links TRBV19 to TRBJ2-3, with D tentatively TRBD1 (6 bases). Per the germline V gene, CDR1 is LNHDA and CDR2 is SQIVND (reference sequence). Deletions cut 10 bases from V and 2 bases from J, with 10 bases between. This CDR3 has 12 residues. The chain's CDR3 is CATGQYTDTQYF. The DNA for the CDR3 is TGTGCCACCGGACAGTACACAGATACGCAGTATTTT.